The sequence of this T cell receptor (delta chain) was determined in a study of human gamma delta and Vdelta1 T cells. There are 18 residues in the CDR3. V gave up 0 bases and J gave up 0 bases; unmatched junction bases: 10. Per germline, CDR1 TSWWSYY and CDR2 QGS. TCRdb re-analyzed the PCR reads via CATT. Here the sample spans 4,000 to 5,000 delta-chain clones, around 25% being singletons. This clone has only a few counts. The clonotype comes from a human donor in good health. The J gene is TRDJ1, the V gene TRDV1; TRDD3 matches 7 bases. The sample was naive CD27+ Vdelta1 gamma-delta T cells from blood. This chain's CDR3 is CALGELVWGDSYTDKLIF. CDR3 nucleotide sequence: TGTGCTCTTGGGGAACTGGTGTGGGGGGATTCATACACCGATAAACTCATCTTT.